This TCR beta chain was captured by sequencing in a study of PD-L1 blockade in urothelial cancer. For the study at large: Blood was analyzed 3 weeks (second dose) and 6 weeks after treatment start.

Sequencing used immunoSEQ multiplex PCR; TCRdb keeps in-frame clones, though not all of them. The sample carries 45,000 to 50,000 clones, approximately 90% recorded once. This CDR3 comprises 15 residues. Losses at the gene ends were 5 bases for V and 0 bases for J; bases not matched to a gene: 2. Per germline, CDR1 LNHNV and CDR2 YYDKDF (reference sequence). The starting material was PBMCs, obtained around atezolizumab (anti-PD-L1) treatment. V usage is TRBV15 and J usage is TRBJ2-1; 9 bases fit TRBD2. This receptor was identified in a man older than 75 with urothelial cancer. CDR3 sequence reads: CATSLTSGSYNEQFF. The CDR3 DNA is TGTGCCACCAGCTTGACTAGCGGCTCCTACAATGAGCAGTTCTTC.